This TCR beta chain was observed in a study of T-cell reconstitution after alpha-beta-depleted transplantation in children. On this clonotype itself: Its specificity is not known.

TCRbeta library preparation incorporated unique molecular identifiers. TCRdb reanalysed the PCR reads using MiXCR and keeps one entry per CDR3 protein. The sample yields approximately 230,000 distinct CDR3 sequences, approximately 24% seen once. Study observations and caveats: After transplant, at about two months, alpha-beta T cells were reportedly derived from several hundred expanded graft clones. At one year after transplant, newly produced T cells mostly accounted for T-cell counts and diversity.

The germline V gene has CDR1 LNHDA and CDR2 SQIVND (reference sequence). CDR3 length equals 16 residues. V was trimmed by 0 bases and J by 6 bases, leaving 16 bases between them. The source is a female patient under 10 years old who had a stem cell transplant for congenital amegakaryocytic thrombocytopenia, so the T cells may come from the graft donor. Sequenced here: PBMCs, mostly from graft donor cells, sampled 360 days after TCRalphabeta/CD19-depleted stem cell transplant. The rearrangement uses TRBV19 and TRBJ2-3; D may be TRBD1 (5 bases). This CDR3 reads CASSIDWVPGSDTQYF. DNA of the CDR3: TGTGCCAGTAGTATAGATTGGGTCCCAGGGTCGGATACGCAGTATTTT.